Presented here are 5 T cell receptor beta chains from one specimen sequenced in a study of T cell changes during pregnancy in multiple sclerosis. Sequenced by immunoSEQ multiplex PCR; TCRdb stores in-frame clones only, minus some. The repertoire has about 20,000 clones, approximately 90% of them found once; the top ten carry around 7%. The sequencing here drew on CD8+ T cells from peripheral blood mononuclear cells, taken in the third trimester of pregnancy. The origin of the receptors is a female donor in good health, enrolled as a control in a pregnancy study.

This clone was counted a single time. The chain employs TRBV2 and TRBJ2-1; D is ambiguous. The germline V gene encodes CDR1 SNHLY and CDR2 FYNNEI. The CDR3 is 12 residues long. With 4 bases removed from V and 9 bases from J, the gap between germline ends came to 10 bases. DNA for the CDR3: TGTGCCAGCAGTGGAGTAGCTGTTGAGCAGTTCTTC. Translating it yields CASSGVAVEQFF.

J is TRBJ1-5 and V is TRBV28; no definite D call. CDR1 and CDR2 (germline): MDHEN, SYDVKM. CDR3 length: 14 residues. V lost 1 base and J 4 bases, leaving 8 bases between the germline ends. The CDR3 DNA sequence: TGTGCCAGCAGTTTATTAGCGAGAAATCAGCCCCAGCATTTT. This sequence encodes CASSLLARNQPQHF.

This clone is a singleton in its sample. The CDR3 loop is CASSSTGRDSNQPQHF. The CDR3 bases are TGTGCCAGCAGCTCGACGGGCCGGGATAGCAATCAGCCCCAGCATTTT. The V gene is TRBV7-9, the J gene TRBJ1-5; D remains unclear. V lost 4 bases, J lost 0 bases, and 13 bases lay in between. The germline V gene has CDR1 SEHNR and CDR2 FQNEAQ (reference sequence). There are 16 residues in the CDR3.

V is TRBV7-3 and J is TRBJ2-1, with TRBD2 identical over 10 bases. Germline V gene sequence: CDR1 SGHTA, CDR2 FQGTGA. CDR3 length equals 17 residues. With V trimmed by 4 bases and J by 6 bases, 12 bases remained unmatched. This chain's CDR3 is CASSSPSLAGDSNEQFF. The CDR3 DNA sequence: TGTGCCAGCAGCTCCCCTTCTCTAGCGGGAGACAGCAATGAGCAGTTCTTC.

For the CDR3, the DNA is TGTGCCAGCAGCCCACAATACCGGGACAGGGGAGAGACCCAGTACTTC. This encodes CASSPQYRDRGETQYF. The chain links TRBV11-2 to TRBJ2-5; TRBD1 agrees at 10 bases. Trimming cost V 5 bases and J 4 bases; bases outside gene matches: 10. Germline CDR1 is SGHAT and CDR2 is FQNNGV. The CDR3 consists of 16 residues.